Presented here are 20 T cell receptor beta chains from one specimen sequenced in a study of spatial heterogeneity in lung cancer. Using its own MiXCR run on the 5' RACE reads, TCRdb lists one record per CDR3 protein. Of 2,500 to 3,000 distinct CDR3 sequences listed, over 10% are singletons. The sample's time point: sample taken at primary tumor resection. The study sequenced unsorted whole RNA from tumor, nontumor lung or frozen PBMC. Sequenced material: PBMCs, taken at surgery. All receptors derive from a male donor with early-stage non-small cell lung cancer.

This clonotype was seen a few times. The CDR3 sequence: CASSSPGVAGVAGYTF. The CDR3 DNA sequence: TGTGCCAGCAGTTCCCCAGGGGTGGCTGGGGTGGCTGGCTACACCTTC. The chain is built from TRBV6-5 and TRBJ1-2; possible D gene TRBD1, 6 bases. The CDR3 sequence is 16 residues long. Germline V lookup: CDR1 MNHEY, CDR2 SVGAGI. V gave up 4 bases and J gave up 7 bases, with 22 bases separating them.

This chain uses TRBV29-1 with TRBJ2-2; maybe TRBD1 (5 bases). Trimming cost V 7 bases and J 6 bases, with 15 bases left between them. CDR3 size: 13 residues. Germline values: CDR1 SQVTM, CDR2 ANQGSEA. CDR3 in amino acids: CSAGRDSAGELFF. As DNA, the CDR3 is TGCAGCGCCGGTCGCGACAGTGCCGGGGAGCTGTTTTTT.

This clonotype was counted many times. V and J are TRBV23-1 and TRBJ2-2; perhaps D is TRBD1 or TRBD2 (5 bases each). TRBV23-1 is recorded as an ORF, its role being uncertain. CDR3 length: 16 amino acids. The germline V and J ends were trimmed by 6 bases and 3 bases, with 17 bases remaining between them. The CDR3 here is CASSQRGDIYTGELFF. CDR3 sequence (DNA): TGCGCCAGCAGCCAACGGGGCGACATCTACACCGGGGAGCTGTTTTTT.

This clonotype was seen at least ten times. The chain combines TRBV7-9 with TRBJ2-3, with D unclear. The V and J ends lost 4 bases and 1 base respectively, with 9 bases between them. Germline CDR1 SEHNR, CDR2 FQNEAQ (reference sequence). This CDR3 region has 14 residues. DNA for the CDR3: TGTGCCAGCAGCTCCAGTGGCGGCACAGATACGCAGTATTTT. This gives the protein CASSSSGGTDTQYF. The variable domain in full, completed from reference TRBV7-9 and TRBJ2-3, reads DTGVSQNPRHKITKRGQNVTFRCDPISEHNRLYWYRQTLGQGPEFLTYFQNEAQLEKSRLLSDRFSAERPKGSFSTLEIQRTEQGDSAMYLCASSSSGGTDTQYFGPGTRLTVL.

This clonotype is labeled as medium-sized. The chain has TRBV7-9 and TRBJ1-5, with 8 bases lining up with TRBD1. The CDR3 extends over 16 amino acids. Germline V gene lookup returns CDR1 SEHNR and CDR2 FQNEAQ (reference sequence). V was pared by 4 bases and J by 2 bases, with 7 bases of the junction left unmatched. The chain's CDR3 is CASSSDREARNQPQHF. DNA of the CDR3: TGTGCCAGCAGCTCGGACAGGGAGGCTCGCAATCAGCCCCAGCATTTT.

The V and J genes are TRBV7-9 and TRBJ2-3; 14 nucleotides align to TRBD2. The CDR3 has 17 residues. Germline V gene sequence: CDR1 SEHNR, CDR2 FQNEAQ (reference sequence). V trimming: 5 bases; J trimming: 5 bases; junction bases outside the gene matches: 9. For the CDR3, the DNA is TGTGCCAGCAGCCCAGAGACTAGCGGGAGGGCCCAAGATACGCAGTATTTT. Translation gives CASSPETSGRAQDTQYF.

This clonotype rates as medium-sized. The chain has TRBV20-1 and TRBJ1-2; D is ambiguous. CDR1 is DFQATT, CDR2 SNEGSKA, per germline (reference sequence). The V and J ends lost 7 bases and 6 bases respectively, with 21 bases between them. There are 14 residues in the CDR3. Here the CDR3 reads CSVPGNGVWNGYTF. CDR3 nucleotides: TGCAGTGTTCCTGGAAATGGGGTTTGGAATGGCTACACCTTC.

In this sample, this clonotype is medium-sized (0.01 to 0.1%). J is TRBJ2-2 and V is TRBV18, with TRBD1 as a possible D gene (5 bases). This CDR3 has 16 amino acids. From germline, CDR1 is KGHSH and CDR2 LQKENI. Between the trimmed V and J ends, which lost 0 bases and 2 bases, there was a span of 10 bases. The CDR3 is CASSPPGLSNTGELFF. DNA for the CDR3: TGTGCCAGCTCACCACCGGGGCTCTCTAACACCGGGGAGCTGTTTTTT. The full variable domain, completed using reference TRBV18 and TRBJ2-2, is NAGVMQNPRHLVRRRGQEARLRCSPMKGHSHVYWYRQLPEEGLKFMVYLQKENIIDESGMPKERFSAEFPKEGPSILRIQQVVRGDSAAYFCASSPPGLSNTGELFFGEGSRLTVL.

Many counts were recorded for this clonotype. The V and J genes are TRBV12-3 or TRBV12-4 and TRBJ2-2; D unclear. The V end was cut by 7 bases, the J end by 2 bases, with 14 bases between. The CDR3 has 15 residues. This chain's CDR3 is CASNTWAANTGELFF. CDR3 bases: TGTGCCAGCAACACGTGGGCGGCTAACACCGGGGAGCTGTTTTTT.

This clonotype qualifies as medium-sized. The rearrangement uses TRBV3-1 and TRBJ1-4, with a tentative D call TRBD1 (6 bases). CDR3 length: 12 residues. V was trimmed by 4 bases and J by 7 bases, leaving 7 bases between them. CDR1 LGHDT and CDR2 YNNKEL come from the germline V gene (reference sequence). CDR3 coding DNA: TGTGCCAGCAGCCTCAGGGGTGAAAAACTGTTTTTT. It is translated as CASSLRGEKLFF.

The CDR3 is CSARTDTQYF. DNA for the CDR3: TGCAGTGCACGAACGGATACGCAGTATTTT. The chain is built from TRBV20-1 and TRBJ2-3, with D unclear. CDR3 length equals 10 residues. The V end was cut by 6 bases, the J end by 6 bases, with 7 bases between. CDR1 is DFQATT, CDR2 SNEGSKA, per germline (reference sequence).

By share of the sample, this clonotype is medium-sized (0.01 to 0.1%). The chain is built from TRBV7-2 and TRBJ2-7; TRBD1 matches at 7 bases. CDR1 and CDR2 from the germline V gene are SGHTA and FQGNSA. The CDR3 covers 14 residues. The V segment lost 5 bases and the J segment 1 base; nucleotides outside the gene matches: 5. Here the CDR3 reads CASSQRTGSYEQYF. The CDR3 DNA reads as TGTGCCAGCAGCCAGAGGACAGGATCCTACGAGCAGTACTTC.

V gene TRBV5-1 combines with J gene TRBJ1-1; 9 nucleotides match TRBD1. This CDR3 spans 12 amino acids. Losses at the gene ends were 2 bases for V and 8 bases for J; bases not matched to a gene: 1. Germline V gives CDR1 SGHRS, CDR2 YFSETQ. This CDR3 is CASSFGTGEAFF. The CDR3 DNA reads TGCGCCAGCAGCTTCGGGACAGGGGAAGCTTTCTTT.

This clonotype was picked up many times. This chain links TRBV7-9 with TRBJ2-2; TRBD1 matches 7 bases. This CDR3 contains 14 residues. Trimming cost V 4 bases and J 5 bases; bases outside gene matches: 4. Germline V gene data show CDR1 as SEHNR and CDR2 as FQNEAQ (reference sequence). CDR3 DNA sequence: TGTGCCAGCAGCTCGATGACAGGGACCGGGGAGCTGTTTTTT. It encodes CASSSMTGTGELFF.

By sample fraction, this clonotype is medium-sized (0.01 to 0.1%). The chain links TRBV7-6 to TRBJ2-3; a weak D match, TRBD2 (6 bases). Germline V gene sequence: CDR1 SGHVS, CDR2 FNYEAQ. The CDR3 spans 18 residues. The V end was cut by 4 bases, the J end by 5 bases, with 25 bases between. The CDR3 nucleotides are TGTGCCAGCAGCTCACCTTTGGGCGGGGAGGAGCGGCTAGATACGCAGTATTTT. Protein sequence: CASSSPLGGEERLDTQYF.

This clonotype is classed as medium-sized (0.01 to 0.1%). CDR3 DNA sequence: TGCAGTGCTAGAGCCCTGGTCTCGACAGCCTACGAGCAGTACTTC. Translated: CSARALVSTAYEQYF. This chain uses TRBV20-1 with TRBJ2-7, with D possibly TRBD1 on 5 matching bases. The CDR3 is 15 residues long. With 1 base removed from V and 2 bases from J, the gap between germline ends came to 15 bases. CDR1 is DFQATT and CDR2 is SNEGSKA in the germline V gene (reference sequence).

This clonotype was picked up many times. V usage is TRBV10-3 and J usage is TRBJ2-5; 13 positions agree with TRBD2. Germline assignment: CDR1 ENHRY and CDR2 SYGVKD. This CDR3 has 15 residues. V dropped 6 bases and J dropped 4; count of bases not matched to a gene: 5. CDR3 DNA sequence: TGTGCCATCAGACCGGGACTAGCGGGACTAGAGACCCAGTACTTC. Translated, it gives CAIRPGLAGLETQYF.

Within the sample, this clonotype is medium-sized. The chain combines TRBV23-1 with TRBJ2-2; D perhaps matches TRBD1 (5 bases). TRBV23-1 falls under the ORF class, with uncertain function. Trimming cost V 2 bases and J 5 bases, with 15 bases left between them. CDR3 length equals 16 residues. The CDR3 bases are TGCGCCAGCAGTCAAAGATTGGGAAAGGGGACCGGGGAGCTGTTTTTT. Translating gives CASSQRLGKGTGELFF.

This clonotype was counted ten times or more. V and J are TRBV10-2 and TRBJ2-1; possibly TRBD2 for D (6 bases). The CDR3 length is 14 residues. Trimming took off 7 bases at V and 0 bases at J, with 10 bases between the two ends. Germline CDR1 and CDR2: WSHSY and SAAADI. The CDR3 nucleotides read TGCGCCAGCATTAGCGGAAGCTCCTACAATGAGCAGTTCTTC. Residues: CASISGSSYNEQFF.

This clonotype was recorded many times. An end of the junction does not agree with germline; a read error may underlie this. This chain connects TRBV28 to TRBJ2-5, with D possibly being TRBD2 (5 bases). The CDR3 covers 12 residues. Germline V gene lookup returns CDR1 MDHEN and CDR2 SYDVKM. CDR3 region: CASSLRRETQHF. Written as DNA, the CDR3 is TGTGCCAGCAGTTTACGTAGGGAGACCCAGCACTTC.